This T cell receptor beta chain was sequenced in a study of cytomegalovirus exposure and HLA in healthy donors. Whole-study findings and limits: Reportedly, diagnosis of cytomegalovirus status by the classifier showed high specificity and sensitivity.

Both 60 Vbeta primers and 13 Jbeta primers went into the PCR. Some clones are missing from TCRdb's copy, which holds only in-frame ones; the method was immunoSEQ multiplex PCR. The sample has around 200,000 clones, and its top ten clones hold roughly 1.2%. A word on this clone: Its antigen remains unknown.

The sequence came from a girl aged 2 to 9 in good health and CMV-seropositive. What was sequenced was PBMCs.

CDR3: CASSLEAGVFYEQYF. The CDR3 region has the DNA TGTGCCAGCAGCTTAGAAGCGGGAGTTTTCTACGAGCAGTACTTC. The V gene is TRBV11-2, the J gene TRBJ2-7, with TRBD2 matching 8 bases. This CDR3 is built from 15 residues. The germline gives CDR1 SGHAT, CDR2 FQNNGV. The V segment lost 0 bases and the J segment 3 bases; nucleotides outside the gene matches: 4.